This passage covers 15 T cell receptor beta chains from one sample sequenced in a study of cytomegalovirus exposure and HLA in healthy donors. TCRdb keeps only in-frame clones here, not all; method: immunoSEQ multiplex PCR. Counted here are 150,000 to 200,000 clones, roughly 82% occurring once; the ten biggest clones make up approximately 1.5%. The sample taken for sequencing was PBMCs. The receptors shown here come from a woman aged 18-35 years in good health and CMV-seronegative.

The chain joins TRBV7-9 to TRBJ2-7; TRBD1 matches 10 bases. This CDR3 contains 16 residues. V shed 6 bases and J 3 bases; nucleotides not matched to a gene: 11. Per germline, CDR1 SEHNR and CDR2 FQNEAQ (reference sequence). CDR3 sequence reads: CASSYPTGTGDYEQYF. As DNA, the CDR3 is TGTGCCAGCAGTTATCCCACCGGGACAGGGGACTACGAGCAGTACTTC.

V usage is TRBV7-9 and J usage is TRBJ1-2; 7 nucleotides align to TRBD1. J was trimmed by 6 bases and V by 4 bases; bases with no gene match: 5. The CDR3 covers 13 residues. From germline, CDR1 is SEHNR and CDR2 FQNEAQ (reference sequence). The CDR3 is CASSSWTGDGYTF. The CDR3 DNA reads TGTGCCAGCAGCTCGTGGACAGGCGATGGCTACACCTTC.

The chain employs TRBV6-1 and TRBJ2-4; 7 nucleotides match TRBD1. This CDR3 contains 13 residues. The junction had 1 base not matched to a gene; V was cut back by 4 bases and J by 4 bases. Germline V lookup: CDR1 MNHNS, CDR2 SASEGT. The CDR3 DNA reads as TGTGCCAGCAGTGGGGACAGAAAAAACATTCAGTACTTC. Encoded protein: CASSGDRKNIQYF.

CDR3 DNA: TGTGCCAGCACTAGGACAGAGAACACTGAAGCTTTCTTT. It codes for CASTRTENTEAFF. V is TRBV2 and J is TRBJ1-1, with a tentative D call TRBD1 (6 bases). CDR1 and CDR2 (germline): SNHLY, FYNNEI. Trimming took 7 bases from V and 1 from J, leaving 10 bases between them. This CDR3 is built from 13 residues.

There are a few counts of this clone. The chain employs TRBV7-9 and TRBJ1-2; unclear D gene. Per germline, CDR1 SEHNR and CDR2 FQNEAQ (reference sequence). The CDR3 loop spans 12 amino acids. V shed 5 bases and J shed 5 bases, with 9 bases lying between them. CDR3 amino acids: CASSRSGYGYTF. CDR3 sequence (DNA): TGTGCCAGCAGCCGCTCGGGATATGGCTACACCTTC.

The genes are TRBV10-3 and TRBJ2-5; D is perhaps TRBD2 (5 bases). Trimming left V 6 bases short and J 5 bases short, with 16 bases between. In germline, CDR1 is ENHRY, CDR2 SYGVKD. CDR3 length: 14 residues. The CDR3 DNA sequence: TGTGCCATCAGGGACTCCGCGGAAAGGGAGACCCAGTACTTC. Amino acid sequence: CAIRDSAERETQYF.

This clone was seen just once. CDR3 in DNA: TGCGCCAGCAGCCACATAACGGGGGGCCCACAAGAGACCCAGTACTTC. Encoded protein: CASSHITGGPQETQYF. The chain has TRBV4-1 and TRBJ2-5, with D possibly matching TRBD2 (7 bases). CDR1 is MGHRA, CDR2 YSYEKL, per germline. The CDR3 is 16 residues long. The V end was cut by 3 bases, the J end by 2 bases, with 16 bases between.

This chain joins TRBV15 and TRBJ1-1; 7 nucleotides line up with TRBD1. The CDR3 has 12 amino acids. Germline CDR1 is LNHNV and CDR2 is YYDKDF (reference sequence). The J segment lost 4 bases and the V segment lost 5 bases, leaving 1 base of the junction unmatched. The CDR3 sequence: CATSPGGTEAFF. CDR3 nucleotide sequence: TGTGCCACCAGCCCAGGGGGCACTGAAGCTTTCTTT.

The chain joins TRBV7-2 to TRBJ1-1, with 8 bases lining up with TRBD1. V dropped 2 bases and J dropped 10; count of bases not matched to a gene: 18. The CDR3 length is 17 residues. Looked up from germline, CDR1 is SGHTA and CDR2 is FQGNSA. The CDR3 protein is CASSLLIRDRSSLGAFF. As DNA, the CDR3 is TGTGCCAGCAGCTTACTAATCCGGGACAGGTCTAGTCTGGGAGCTTTCTTT.

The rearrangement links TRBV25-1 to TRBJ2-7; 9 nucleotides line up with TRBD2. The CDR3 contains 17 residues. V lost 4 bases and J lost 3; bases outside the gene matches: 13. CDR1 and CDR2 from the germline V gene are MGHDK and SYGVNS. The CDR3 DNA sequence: TGTGCCAGCAGTGCAGCCGGGACTAGCTTCGTCAACTACGAGCAGTACTTC. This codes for CASSAAGTSFVNYEQYF.

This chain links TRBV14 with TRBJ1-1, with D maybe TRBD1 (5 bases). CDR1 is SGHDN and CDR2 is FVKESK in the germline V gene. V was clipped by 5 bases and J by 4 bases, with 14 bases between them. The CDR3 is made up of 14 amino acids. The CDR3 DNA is TGTGCCAGCAGCTCATGGGGGGGAAGCACTGAAGCTTTCTTT. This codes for CASSSWGGSTEAFF. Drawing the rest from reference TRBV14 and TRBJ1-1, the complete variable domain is EAGVTQFPSHSVIEKGQTVTLRCDPISGHDNLYWYRRVMGKEIKFLLHFVKESKQDESGMPNNRFLAERTGGTYSTLKVQPAELEDSGVYFCASSSWGGSTEAFFGQGTRLTVV.

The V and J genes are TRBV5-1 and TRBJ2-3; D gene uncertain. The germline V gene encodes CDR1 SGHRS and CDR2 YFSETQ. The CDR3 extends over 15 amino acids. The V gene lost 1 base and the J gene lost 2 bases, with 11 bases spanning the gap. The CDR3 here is CASSLSYANTDTQYF. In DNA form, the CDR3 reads TGCGCCAGCAGCTTGTCGTATGCGAACACAGATACGCAGTATTTT.

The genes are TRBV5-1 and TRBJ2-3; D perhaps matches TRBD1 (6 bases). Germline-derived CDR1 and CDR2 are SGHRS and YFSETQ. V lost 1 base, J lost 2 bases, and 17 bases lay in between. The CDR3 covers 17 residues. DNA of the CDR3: TGCGCCAGCAGCTTGCAATACAGGGTAGGCTACACAGATACGCAGTATTTT. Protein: CASSLQYRVGYTDTQYF.

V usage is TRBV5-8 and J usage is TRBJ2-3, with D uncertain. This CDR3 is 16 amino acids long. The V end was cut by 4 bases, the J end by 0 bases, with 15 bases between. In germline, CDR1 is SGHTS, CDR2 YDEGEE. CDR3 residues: CASSLAWAISTDTQYF. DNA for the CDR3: TGTGCCAGCAGCCTGGCTTGGGCGATTAGCACAGATACGCAGTATTTT.

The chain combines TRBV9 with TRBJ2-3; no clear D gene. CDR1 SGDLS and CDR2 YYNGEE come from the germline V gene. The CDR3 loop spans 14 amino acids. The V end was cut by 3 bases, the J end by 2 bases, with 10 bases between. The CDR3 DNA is TGTGCCAGCAGCGCCCAGATTCTCACAGATACGCAGTATTTT. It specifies CASSAQILTDTQYF.